These T cell receptor beta chains were read from a single sample in a study of technical replicates of blood from a handful of donors. Assay: immunoSEQ multiplex PCR; the TCRdb copy retains only in-frame clones and omits some. The data show 45,000 to 60,000 clones, roughly 95% seen once. Sequencing was performed on PBMCs. The receptors derive from a human donor in good health. Some clones in this sample may be carry-over from other donors' samples. Each CDR3 is given with its conserved first and last residue. The order of the fields is clone size, J gene, D gene, V gene, CDR3 protein, CDR3 DNA. D genes are given only for firm matches. Only part of the rows carry a size: once, few, many, or a class if the clone is expanded.

clone size: once
J gene: TRBJ2-2
D gene: TRBD1
V gene: TRBV10-3
CDR3 protein: CAISEVVGTGATGELFF
CDR3 DNA: TGTGCCATCAGTGAGGTAGTTGGGACAGGAGCCACCGGGGAGCTGTTTTTT

clone size: NA
J gene: TRBJ2-7
D gene: TRBD1
V gene: TRBV15
CDR3 protein: CATSSGTGGNEQYF
CDR3 DNA: TGTGCCACCAGCAGCGGGACAGGGGGCAACGAGCAGTACTTC

clone size: NA
J gene: TRBJ2-7
D gene: NA
V gene: TRBV7-9
CDR3 protein: CASSLGPRYEQYF
CDR3 DNA: TGTGCCAGCAGCTTAGGGCCAAGATACGAGCAGTACTTC

clone size: NA
J gene: TRBJ2-1
D gene: NA
V gene: TRBV5-4
CDR3 protein: CASSLAGAASYNEQFF
CDR3 DNA: TGTGCCAGCAGCTTGGCTGGGGCAGCCTCCTACAATGAGCAGTTCTTC

clone size: NA
J gene: TRBJ2-3
D gene: NA
V gene: TRBV11-2
CDR3 protein: CASSPTGATNTDTQYF
CDR3 DNA: TGTGCCAGCAGCCCAACGGGTGCTACGAACACAGATACGCAGTATTTT

clone size: NA
J gene: TRBJ2-3
D gene: NA
V gene: TRBV7-2
CDR3 protein: CASSLSGTDTQYF
CDR3 DNA: TGTGCCAGCAGCTTATCGGGCACAGATACGCAGTATTTT

clone size: once
J gene: TRBJ2-2
D gene: TRBD2
V gene: TRBV18
CDR3 protein: CASSRGAGTGELFF
CDR3 DNA: TGTGCCAGCTCGCGGGGGGCCGGCACCGGGGAGCTGTTTTTT

clone size: NA
J gene: TRBJ2-1
D gene: NA
V gene: TRBV6-5
CDR3 protein: CASSYIRRGGNEQFF
CDR3 DNA: TGTGCCAGCAGTTACATTCGACGAGGGGGCAATGAGCAGTTCTTC

clone size: NA
J gene: TRBJ1-2
D gene: NA
V gene: TRBV7-8
CDR3 protein: CASSLDRVRYTF
CDR3 DNA: TGTGCCAGCAGCTTAGACAGGGTCCGCTACACCTTC

clone size: NA
J gene: TRBJ1-2
D gene: NA
V gene: TRBV7-3
CDR3 protein: CASSSQQGPYGYTF
CDR3 DNA: TGTGCCAGCAGCTCCCAACAGGGACCCTATGGCTACACCTTC

clone size: NA
J gene: TRBJ2-7
D gene: TRBD2
V gene: TRBV29-1
CDR3 protein: CSVLAVTSYEQYF
CDR3 DNA: TGCAGCGTTCTAGCGGTTACGTCCTACGAGCAGTACTTC

clone size: NA
J gene: TRBJ2-1
D gene: NA
V gene: TRBV30
CDR3 protein: CAWNRDEQFF
CDR3 DNA: TGTGCCTGGAATCGTGATGAGCAGTTCTTC

clone size: NA
J gene: TRBJ2-3
D gene: NA
V gene: TRBV7-2
CDR3 protein: CASSLVRTADTQYF
CDR3 DNA: TGTGCCAGCAGCTTAGTCCGGACTGCAGATACGCAGTATTTT

clone size: few
J gene: TRBJ2-5
D gene: TRBD1
V gene: TRBV7-8
CDR3 protein: CASSLFHRGETQYF
CDR3 DNA: TGTGCCAGCAGCTTATTTCACAGGGGAGAGACCCAGTACTTC

clone size: NA
J gene: TRBJ2-7
D gene: NA
V gene: TRBV7-2
CDR3 protein: CASSSSTSGRGGWHEQYF
CDR3 DNA: TGTGCCAGTTCATCCTCTACGTCTGGAAGGGGGGGCTGGCACGAGCAGTACTTC

clone size: NA
J gene: TRBJ2-5
D gene: NA
V gene: TRBV29-1
CDR3 protein: CSVVVGIETQYF
CDR3 DNA: TGCAGCGTTGTAGTCGGGATAGAGACCCAGTACTTC

clone size: NA
J gene: TRBJ2-2
D gene: TRBD2
V gene: TRBV4-3
CDR3 protein: CASSQLAGPANTGELFF
CDR3 DNA: TGCGCCAGCAGCCAGTTAGCGGGTCCCGCGAACACCGGGGAGCTGTTTTTT

clone size: NA
J gene: TRBJ2-1
D gene: TRBD1
V gene: TRBV5-1
CDR3 protein: CASSQGPDRGRNNEQFF
CDR3 DNA: TGCGCCAGCAGCCAGGGGCCTGACAGGGGGCGGAACAATGAGCAGTTCTTC

clone size: NA
J gene: TRBJ1-2
D gene: NA
V gene: TRBV25-1
CDR3 protein: CASSAKRRGVYGYTF
CDR3 DNA: TGTGCCAGCAGTGCCAAACGCAGGGGCGTCTATGGCTACACCTTC

clone size: NA
J gene: TRBJ1-2
D gene: NA
V gene: TRBV6-5
CDR3 protein: CASSSTGISHGYTF
CDR3 DNA: TGTGCCAGCAGCTCTACAGGGATTTCTCATGGCTACACCTTC

clone size: NA
J gene: TRBJ1-1
D gene: TRBD1
V gene: TRBV7-2
CDR3 protein: CASSFRGREAFF
CDR3 DNA: TGTGCCAGCAGCTTCAGGGGGCGTGAAGCTTTCTTT

clone size: NA
J gene: TRBJ1-1
D gene: NA
V gene: TRBV4-1
CDR3 protein: CASSQALMMVAFF
CDR3 DNA: TGCGCCAGCAGCCAGGCTTTGATGATGGTGGCTTTCTTT

clone size: once
J gene: TRBJ2-1
D gene: NA
V gene: TRBV7-9
CDR3 protein: CASSLVPGNKEQFF
CDR3 DNA: TGTGCCAGCAGCTTAGTCCCAGGGAATAAAGAGCAGTTCTTC

clone size: NA
J gene: TRBJ1-2
D gene: NA
V gene: TRBV29-1
CDR3 protein: CSVEIPGPGYTF
CDR3 DNA: TGCAGCGTTGAAATTCCGGGTCCAGGCTACACCTTC

clone size: NA
J gene: TRBJ2-7
D gene: TRBD1
V gene: TRBV4-3
CDR3 protein: CASSQAFEGAGYEQYF
CDR3 DNA: TGCGCCAGCAGCCAAGCCTTTGAGGGGGCCGGCTACGAGCAGTACTTC

clone size: NA
J gene: TRBJ2-6
D gene: NA
V gene: TRBV6-4
CDR3 protein: CASRAPGANVLTF
CDR3 DNA: TGTGCCAGCAGGGCCCCCGGGGCCAACGTCCTGACTTTC

clone size: NA
J gene: TRBJ2-7
D gene: TRBD1
V gene: TRBV6-1
CDR3 protein: CASSEPGQGAYEQYF
CDR3 DNA: TGTGCCAGCAGTGAACCGGGACAGGGGGCGTACGAGCAGTACTTC

clone size: NA
J gene: TRBJ2-7
D gene: TRBD1
V gene: TRBV7-2
CDR3 protein: CASSPTGAGYEQYF
CDR3 DNA: TGTGCCAGCAGCCCCACAGGGGCTGGTTACGAGCAGTACTTC

clone size: NA
J gene: TRBJ2-5
D gene: NA
V gene: TRBV7-8
CDR3 protein: CASSSDFKETQYF
CDR3 DNA: TGTGCCAGCAGCTCCGACTTCAAAGAGACCCAGTACTTC

clone size: NA
J gene: TRBJ2-1
D gene: TRBD2
V gene: TRBV6-5
CDR3 protein: CASSYYTSGDNEQFF
CDR3 DNA: TGTGCCAGCAGTTACTATACTAGCGGAGACAATGAGCAGTTCTTC

clone size: NA
J gene: TRBJ2-2
D gene: NA
V gene: TRBV5-6
CDR3 protein: CASSRRETRNTGELFF
CDR3 DNA: TGTGCCAGCAGCCGCCGAGAGACTAGAAACACCGGGGAGCTGTTTTTT

clone size: NA
J gene: TRBJ2-3
D gene: TRBD2
V gene: TRBV6-5
CDR3 protein: CASSREGNRYDTQYF
CDR3 DNA: TGTGCCAGCAGTAGGGAGGGGAATCGTTATGATACGCAGTATTTT

clone size: NA
J gene: TRBJ2-7
D gene: TRBD2
V gene: TRBV5-4
CDR3 protein: CASSPGLVTYEQYF
CDR3 DNA: TGTGCCAGCAGCCCCGGACTAGTAACCTACGAGCAGTACTTC

clone size: NA
J gene: TRBJ2-3
D gene: TRBD1
V gene: TRBV18
CDR3 protein: CASSGQGASDTQYF
CDR3 DNA: TGTGCCAGCTCCGGACAGGGGGCATCAGATACGCAGTATTTT

clone size: NA
J gene: TRBJ2-7
D gene: TRBD1
V gene: TRBV27
CDR3 protein: CASSLNYWDRGPLGTWEQYF
CDR3 DNA: TGTGCCAGCAGTTTAAATTATTGGGACAGGGGGCCCCTAGGGACTTGGGAGCAGTACTTC

clone size: NA
J gene: TRBJ1-5
D gene: NA
V gene: TRBV30
CDR3 protein: CAWSVIGGGGDQPQHF
CDR3 DNA: TGTGCCTGGAGTGTAATTGGAGGCGGAGGTGACCAGCCCCAGCATTTT

clone size: NA
J gene: TRBJ1-2
D gene: NA
V gene: TRBV6-5
CDR3 protein: CASRSMDSLYGYTF
CDR3 DNA: TGTGCCAGCAGATCCATGGACAGTCTCTATGGCTACACCTTC

clone size: NA
J gene: TRBJ2-5
D gene: NA
V gene: TRBV5-4
CDR3 protein: CASSLGQALQETQYF
CDR3 DNA: TGTGCCAGCAGCTTGGGACAGGCGTTACAAGAGACCCAGTACTTC

clone size: NA
J gene: TRBJ2-2
D gene: NA
V gene: TRBV7-8
CDR3 protein: CASRKTANTGELFF
CDR3 DNA: TGTGCCAGCAGGAAGACAGCGAACACCGGGGAGCTGTTTTTT

clone size: NA
J gene: TRBJ2-7
D gene: TRBD2
V gene: TRBV13
CDR3 protein: CASSPNSGASYEQYF
CDR3 DNA: TGTGCCAGCAGCCCTAATAGCGGGGCCTCCTACGAGCAGTACTTC

clone size: NA
J gene: TRBJ2-7
D gene: TRBD1
V gene: TRBV11-2
CDR3 protein: CASSLLVGTGVLQYF
CDR3 DNA: TGTGCCAGCAGCTTACTTGTTGGTACAGGGGTTCTGCAGTACTTC

clone size: NA
J gene: TRBJ1-5
D gene: NA
V gene: TRBV30
CDR3 protein: CAWSGPTPNQPQHF
CDR3 DNA: TGTGCCTGGAGTGGCCCGACACCCAATCAGCCCCAGCATTTT

clone size: NA
J gene: TRBJ2-3
D gene: NA
V gene: TRBV6-4
CDR3 protein: CASSESAGSTDTQYF
CDR3 DNA: TGTGCCAGCAGTGAGTCCGCGGGCAGCACAGATACGCAGTATTTT